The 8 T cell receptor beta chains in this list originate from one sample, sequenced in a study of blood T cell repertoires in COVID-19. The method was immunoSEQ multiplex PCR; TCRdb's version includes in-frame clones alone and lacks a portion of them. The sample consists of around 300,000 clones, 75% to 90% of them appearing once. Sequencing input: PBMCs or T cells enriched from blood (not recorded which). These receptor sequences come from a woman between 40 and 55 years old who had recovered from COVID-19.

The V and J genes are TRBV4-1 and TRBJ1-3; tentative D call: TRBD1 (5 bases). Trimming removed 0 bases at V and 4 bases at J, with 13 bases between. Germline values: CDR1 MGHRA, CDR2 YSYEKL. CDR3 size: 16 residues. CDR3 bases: TGCGCCAGCAGCCAAGACACTGGGGGAGGAGGAAACACCATATATTTT. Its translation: CASSQDTGGGGNTIYF.

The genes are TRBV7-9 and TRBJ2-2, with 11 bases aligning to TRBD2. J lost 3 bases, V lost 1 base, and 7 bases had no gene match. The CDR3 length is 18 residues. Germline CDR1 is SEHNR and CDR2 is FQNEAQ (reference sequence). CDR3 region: CASSLDSWTSGYTGELFF. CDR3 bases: TGTGCCAGCAGCTTAGATTCCTGGACTAGCGGGTACACCGGGGAGCTGTTTTTT.

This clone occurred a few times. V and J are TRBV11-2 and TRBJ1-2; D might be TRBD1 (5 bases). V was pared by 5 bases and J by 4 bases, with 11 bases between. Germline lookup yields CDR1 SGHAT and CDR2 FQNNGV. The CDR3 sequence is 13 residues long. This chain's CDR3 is CASSTDRSYGYTF. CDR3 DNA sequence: TGTGCCAGCAGCACAGACAGAAGCTATGGCTACACCTTC.

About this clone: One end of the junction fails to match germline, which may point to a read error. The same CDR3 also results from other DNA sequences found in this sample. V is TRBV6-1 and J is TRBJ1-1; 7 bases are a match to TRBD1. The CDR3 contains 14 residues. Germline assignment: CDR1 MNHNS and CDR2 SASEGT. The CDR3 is CASSEDRVNTEAFF. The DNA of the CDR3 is TGTGCCAGCAGCGAAGACAGGGTGAACACTGAAGCTTTCTTT.

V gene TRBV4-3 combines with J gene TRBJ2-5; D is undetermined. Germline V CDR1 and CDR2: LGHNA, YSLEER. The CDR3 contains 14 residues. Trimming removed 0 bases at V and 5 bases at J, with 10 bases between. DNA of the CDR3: TGCGCCAGCAGCCAAGAGGTAGCACGGGAGACCCAGTACTTC. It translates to CASSQEVARETQYF.

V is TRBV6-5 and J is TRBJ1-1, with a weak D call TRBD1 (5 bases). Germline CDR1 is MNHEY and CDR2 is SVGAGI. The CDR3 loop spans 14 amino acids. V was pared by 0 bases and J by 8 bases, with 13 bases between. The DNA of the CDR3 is TGTGCCAGCAGTTACTCGGGGGGGTTAGGCGAAGCTTTCTTT. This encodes CASSYSGGLGEAFF.

The CDR3 region is CAVGRWRQFF. The DNA for the CDR3 is TGTGCCGTCGGGAGGTGGAGGCAGTTCTTC. The rearrangement joins TRBV27 to TRBJ2-1; 7 nucleotides line up with TRBD2. Germline CDR1 MNHEY, CDR2 SMNVEV (reference sequence). The CDR3 length is 10 residues. With V trimmed by 11 bases and J by 12 bases, 7 bases remained unmatched.

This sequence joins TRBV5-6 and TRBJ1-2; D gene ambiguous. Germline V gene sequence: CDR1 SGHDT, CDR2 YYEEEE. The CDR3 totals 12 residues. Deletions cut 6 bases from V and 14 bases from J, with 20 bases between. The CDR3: CASTLGMSRGTF. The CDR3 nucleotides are TGTGCCAGCACCCTTGGAATGTCCCGGGGTACCTTC.